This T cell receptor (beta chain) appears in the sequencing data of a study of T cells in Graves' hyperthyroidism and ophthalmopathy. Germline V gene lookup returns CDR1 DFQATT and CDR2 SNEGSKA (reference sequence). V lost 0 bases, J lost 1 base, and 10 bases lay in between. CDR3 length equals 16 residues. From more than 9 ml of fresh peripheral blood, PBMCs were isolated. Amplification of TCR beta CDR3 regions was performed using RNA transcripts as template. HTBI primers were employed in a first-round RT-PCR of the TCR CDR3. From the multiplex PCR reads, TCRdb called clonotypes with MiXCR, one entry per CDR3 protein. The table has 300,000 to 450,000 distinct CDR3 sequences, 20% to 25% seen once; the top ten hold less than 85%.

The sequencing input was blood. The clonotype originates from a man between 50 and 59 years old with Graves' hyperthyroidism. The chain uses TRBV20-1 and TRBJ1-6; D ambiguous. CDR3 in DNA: TGCAGTGCTAGAGATGATCGGCTGTCCTATAATTCACCCCTCCACTTT. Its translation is CSARDDRLSYNSPLHF.